This T cell receptor beta chain was profiled in a study of blood T cell repertoires in COVID-19. Study overall: The origin of the acute and convalescent COVID-19 samples was the United States, Italy and Spain.

The trim removed 4 bases at V and 7 bases at J, leaving 9 bases unmatched. The CDR3 has 15 residues. Germline CDR1 and CDR2: SGHRS and YFSETQ. Under the authors' procedure: How many nucleated cells were present was estimated from reference gene primer amplification. Here immunoSEQ multiplex PCR was the method, and the copy in TCRdb shows in-frame clones only, minus some. V, J and clone size are those of that table, while D and trimming were read from the DNA. The sample records roughly 90,000 clones, approximately 80% being singletons. The sequence derives from a woman older than 75 with active or convalescent COVID-19. The rearrangement uses TRBV5-1 and TRBJ1-4, with 8 nucleotides matching TRBD1. The specimen was peripheral blood. CDR3 amino acids: CASSTVGTGLEKLFF. The DNA for the CDR3 is TGCGCCAGCAGCACCGTCGGGACAGGTCTTGAAAAACTGTTTTTT.